Below, one TCR beta chain is given with its context. What it recognizes is unknown. These data come from a study of T cell repertoires in cytomegalovirus infection. Study-wide background: From public TCR beta signatures came an indication of both CMV infection and matching HLA type. Overall study results and limits: Clonotypes of TCR beta that were HLA-C-restricted and CMV-specific dominated the ex vivo response. The cumulative frequency of public TCR beta families identified carriers of CMV plus the relevant HLA.

The junction had 13 bases not matched to a gene; V was cut back by 2 bases and J by 2 bases. This CDR3 has 18 residues. Germline loops: CDR1 MNHEY, CDR2 SMNVEV (reference sequence). One entry per CDR3 protein, called by TCRdb with MiXCR from the reads. The sample has roughly 760,000 distinct CDR3 sequences; roughly a third are singletons. V and J are TRBV27 and TRBJ2-3; TRBD1 matches 7 bases. The TCR sequence derives from a human donor in good health (CMV status not recorded). Some clones in this sample may be carry-over from other donors' samples. Specimen: PBMCs. The DNA of the CDR3 is TGTGCCAGCAGTTTAAGAATACCACAGGGGTTAAACACAGATACGCAGTATTTT. It translates to CASSLRIPQGLNTDTQYF.